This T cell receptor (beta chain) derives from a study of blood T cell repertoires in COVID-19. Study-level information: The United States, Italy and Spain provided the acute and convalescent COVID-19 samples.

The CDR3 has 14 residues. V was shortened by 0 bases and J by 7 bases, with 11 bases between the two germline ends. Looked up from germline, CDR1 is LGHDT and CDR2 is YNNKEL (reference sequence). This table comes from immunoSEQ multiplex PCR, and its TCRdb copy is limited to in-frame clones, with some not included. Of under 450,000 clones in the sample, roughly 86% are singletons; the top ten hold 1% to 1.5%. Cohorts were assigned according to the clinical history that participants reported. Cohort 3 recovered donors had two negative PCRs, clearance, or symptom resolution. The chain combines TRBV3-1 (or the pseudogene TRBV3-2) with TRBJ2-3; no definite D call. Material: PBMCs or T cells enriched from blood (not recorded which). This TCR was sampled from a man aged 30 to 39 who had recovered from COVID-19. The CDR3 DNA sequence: TGTGCCAGCAGCCAAGATATTACAGACCATACGCAGTATTTT. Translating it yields CASSQDITDHTQYF.